This TCR beta chain was obtained from a study of T cell responses to AZD1222 COVID-19 vaccine. Study results and limitations: Nearly half of spike-specific TCRs reportedly target variant regions that are unmutated in the B.1.351 and B.1.1.7 variants.

Some clones are missing from TCRdb's copy, which holds only in-frame ones; the method was immunoSEQ multiplex PCR. The data show around 110,000 clones, approximately 89% seen once. Note on this clone: The antigen is not known.

The germline CDR1 and CDR2 sequences are LGHDT and YNNKEL (reference sequence). V was trimmed by 2 bases and J by 1 base, leaving 6 bases between them. The CDR3 is made up of 13 amino acids. The specimen comprised peripheral blood, sampled on day 0 of AZD1222 vaccination. The clonotype comes from an adult in good health. The rearrangement joins TRBV3-1 (or the pseudogene TRBV3-2) to TRBJ2-7, with a possible D match to TRBD1 (5 bases). The CDR3 region is CASSQPGSYEQYF. The CDR3 coding sequence is TGTGCCAGCAGCCAACCAGGGTCCTACGAGCAGTACTTC.